Listed below are T cell receptor beta chains from one sample, sequenced in a study of blood T cell repertoires in COVID-19. TCRdb's copy holds only in-frame clones and misses some; the assay was immunoSEQ multiplex PCR. The table includes roughly 110,000 clones, roughly two thirds detected once. The sample was peripheral blood. These receptors originate from a human donor with acute or convalescent COVID-19. The donor label of this sample is uncertain. Each CDR3 is given with its conserved first and last residue. The D gene is left open where the match is weak. Size tells how often a clone was seen (once, few, many) or the class of an expanded clone, and some rows leave it out.

14 | few | TRBJ1-2 | - | TRBV5-1 | TGCGCCAGCAGCCCGGGGGACTCTAGCTATGGCTACACCTTC | CASSPGDSSYGYTF
14 | - | TRBJ1-5 | - | TRBV2 | TGTGCCAGTAGTGAAATTTATAGCAATCAGCCCCAGCATTTT | CASSEIYSNQPQHF
13 | - | TRBJ2-7 | - | TRBV5-1 | TGCGCCAGCAGCTTTCGACAGCCTTACGAGCAGTACTTC | CASSFRQPYEQYF
15 | - | TRBJ1-1 | - | TRBV7-8 | TGTGCCAGCAGTCAACGGGACACGGTGAAAATTAAAGCTTTCTTT | CASSQRDTVKIKAFF
16 | once | TRBJ2-3 | TRBD1 | TRBV4-2 | TGTGCCAGCAGCAAGACCCAGGGGGCTCGGACAGATACGCAGTATTTT | CASSKTQGARTDTQYF
16 | many | TRBJ1-5 | - | TRBV6-6 | TGTGCCAGCAGTACCAGCGGTAGTGGGGTCAATCAGCCCCAGCATTTT | CASSTSGSGVNQPQHF
13 | - | TRBJ2-7 | TRBD2 | TRBV2 | TGTGCCAGCGAGCGGGGGGCCACCTACGAGCAGTACTTC | CASERGATYEQYF
18 | - | TRBJ2-5 | TRBD2 | TRBV6-2/TRBV6-3 | TGTGCCAGCAGTTACTCGTCGAGGCGGGGGGGTTCCCAAGAGACCCAGTACTTC | CASSYSSRRGGSQETQYF
17 | - | TRBJ2-6 | - | TRBV15 | TGTGCCACCAGCAGAGATGGGGCCAGGGGACGGGCCAACGTCCTGACTTTC | CATSRDGARGRANVLTF
14 | - | TRBJ2-5 | TRBD2 | TRBV5-1 | TGCGCCAGCAGGACTAGCGGAGCCCAAGAGACCCAGTACTTC | CASRTSGAQETQYF
17 | many | TRBJ1-6 | - | TRBV5-1 | TGCGCCAGCAGCCGACAGACAGCGTTCTCCTATAATTCACCCCTCCACTTT | CASSRQTAFSYNSPLHF
13 | - | TRBJ1-2 | TRBD1 | TRBV6-5 | TGTGCCAGCAGTTACGAACAGGGGGCGGGCTACACCTTC | CASSYEQGAGYTF
15 | - | TRBJ2-2 | - | TRBV7-6 | TGTGCCAGCAGCCGTAGCGGCTCGAACACCGGGGAGCTGTTTTTT | CASSRSGSNTGELFF
15 | - | TRBJ1-4 | - | TRBV5-5 | TGTGCCAGCAGCTTGGGAATCCACTACAATGAAAAACTGTTTTTT | CASSLGIHYNEKLFF
17 | - | TRBJ2-2 | - | TRBV18 | TGTGCCAGCTCCCCCCTCCCCGGGGGAGCGAACACCGGGGAGCTGTTTTTT | CASSPLPGGANTGELFF
17 | - | TRBJ1-4 | TRBD1 | TRBV5-6 | TGTGCCAGCAGCTTGGGTAACAGGGGTGCAACTAATGAAAAACTGTTTTTT | CASSLGNRGATNEKLFF
17 | - | TRBJ2-1 | TRBD2 | TRBV4-1 | TGCGCCAGCAGCCAGGGGGTAGCGGGGGGGTTTTACAATGAGCAGTTCTTC | CASSQGVAGGFYNEQFF
13 | few | TRBJ1-2 | - | TRBV7-2 | TGTGCCAGCAGCTTATCAGCTAACTATGGCTACACCTTC | CASSLSANYGYTF
16 | - | TRBJ1-3 | - | TRBV3-1/TRBV3-2 | TGTGCCAGCAGCCACCTTGCTGGAGCCAGTGGAAACACCATATATTTT | CASSHLAGASGNTIYF
14 | - | TRBJ2-5 | - | TRBV5-6 | TGTGCCAGCAGCTTGGTAGGGGGCCAAGAGACCCAGTACTTC | CASSLVGGQETQYF
13 | few | TRBJ1-2 | - | TRBV21-1 | TGTGCCAGCGGGACACTCGTGGGCTATGGCTACACCTTC | CASGTLVGYGYTF
15 | once | TRBJ2-1 | TRBD2 | TRBV3-1/TRBV3-2 | TGTGCCAGCAGCCAAGGGCGGACTAGTCGGAATGAGCAGTTCTTC | CASSQGRTSRNEQFF
15 | - | TRBJ1-4 | - | TRBV27 | TGTGCCAGCAGTTCCCTTGGGGCCGGTGGTGAAAAACTGTTTTTT | CASSSLGAGGEKLFF
14 | - | TRBJ2-7 | TRBD1 | TRBV5-1 | TGCGCCAGCAGCGCGACAGGGGAGGCCTACGAGCAGTACTTC | CASSATGEAYEQYF
14 | few | TRBJ1-4 | TRBD1 | TRBV15 | TGTGCCACCAGACCAGGGGGCGCGTTAGAAAAACTGTTTTTT | CATRPGGALEKLFF
14 | - | TRBJ2-1 | TRBD1 | TRBV4-2 | TGTGCCAGCAGCTTGACAGGGGCGCGGAATGAGCAGTTCTTC | CASSLTGARNEQFF
15 | - | TRBJ1-1 | - | TRBV14 | TGTGCCAGCAGCCAAGGGGGCGCGATGAACACTGAAGCTTTCTTT | CASSQGGAMNTEAFF
13 | - | TRBJ2-2 | - | TRBV30 | TGTGCCTGGAGAACAGTCAGAGACGGGGAGCTGTTTTTT | CAWRTVRDGELFF
13 | - | TRBJ1-1 | - | TRBV12-5 | TGTGCTAGTGGTCCCAGGGGTGGCACTGAAGCTTTCTTT | CASGPRGGTEAFF
14 | - | TRBJ1-1 | - | TRBV5-6 | TGTGCCAGCAGCTTGTTCCCTCAGGGCACTGAAGCTTTCTTT | CASSLFPQGTEAFF
13 | few | TRBJ1-6 | - | TRBV5-6 | TGTGCCAGCAGCTTGGACAGGGAAGGACCCCTCCACTTT | CASSLDREGPLHF
14 | few | TRBJ1-1 | TRBD1 | TRBV3-1/TRBV3-2 | TGTGCCAGCAGCCAGGTGACAGGGGACACTGAAGCTTTCTTT | CASSQVTGDTEAFF
17 | - | TRBJ1-2 | TRBD1 | TRBV5-1 | TGCGCCAGCAGCCCCGGACAGGGGGCCTCTACTAACTATGGCTACACCTTC | CASSPGQGASTNYGYTF
15 | - | TRBJ2-7 | TRBD1 | TRBV14 | TGTGCCAGCAGCCAAGTGACAGGGGCTCTGGGTGAGCAGTACTTC | CASSQVTGALGEQYF
12 | - | TRBJ2-5 | - | TRBV30 | TGTGCCTGGAGGACTAGTTGGGAGACCCAGTACTTC | CAWRTSWETQYF
21 | - | TRBJ2-7 | - | TRBV4-2 | TGTGCCAGCAGCCAAGAAGGTGGTGCCTCCGGAGGGACAGCTACTACCTACGAGCAGTACTTC | CASSQEGGASGGTATTYEQYF
15 | - | TRBJ1-1 | - | TRBV7-6 | TGTGCCGGCAGCTCCCCCGGCACAGAGAACACTGAAGCTTTCTTT | CAGSSPGTENTEAFF
15 | - | TRBJ1-5 | - | TRBV19 | TGTGCCAGTAGTATCCTCGGGAGCGGCAATCAGCCCCAGCATTTT | CASSILGSGNQPQHF
12 | - | TRBJ1-1 | TRBD1 | TRBV28 | TGTGCCAGCAGTTCACAGGGGCTTGAAGCTTTCTTT | CASSSQGLEAFF
12 | - | TRBJ2-1 | - | TRBV7-8 | TGTGCCAGCAGCCCAGTATACAATGAGCAGTTCTTC | CASSPVYNEQFF
14 | - | TRBJ1-6 | TRBD1 | TRBV6-5 | TGTGCCAGCGCCTACAGGGGGAGTAATTCACCCCTCCACTTT | CASAYRGSNSPLHF
14 | few | TRBJ1-6 | - | TRBV2 | TGTGCCAGCAGTTACACAGGGTCGAGGTCACCCCTCCACTTT | CASSYTGSRSPLHF
16 | - | TRBJ2-7 | - | TRBV6-5 | TGTGCCAGCAGTTACGGTGGGGCGGGGCGCTCCTACGAGCAGTACTTC | CASSYGGAGRSYEQYF
14 | - | TRBJ2-6 | - | TRBV29-1 | TGCAGCGTCGGGGAACTCTCTGGGGCCAACGTCCTGACTTTC | CSVGELSGANVLTF
19 | - | TRBJ2-1 | - | TRBV2 | TGTGCCAGCAGTGATGAGGGGATGGTGTGGGGGCTCGGCTACAATGAGCAGTTCTTC | CASSDEGMVWGLGYNEQFF